These 5 T cell receptor beta chains came from one sample sequenced in a study of blood T cell repertoires in COVID-19. Sequenced by immunoSEQ multiplex PCR; TCRdb stores in-frame clones only, minus some. The data contain 310,000 or so clones, about 87% of them singletons. The sample consisted of peripheral blood. These receptor sequences come from a man aged 25-40 years with COVID-19, enrolled during active disease.

The CDR3 DNA is TGCAGCGTAGGGGAAAGCAATCAGCCCCAGCATTTT. Its translation: CSVGESNQPQHF. The chain uses TRBV29-1 and TRBJ1-5; TRBD1 is a possible D gene (5 bases). V was clipped by 6 bases and J by 1 base, with 7 bases between them. Germline V gives CDR1 SQVTM, CDR2 ANQGSEA. The CDR3 spans 12 residues.

The rearrangement uses TRBV11-2 and TRBJ2-7; tentatively, D is TRBD2 (5 bases). Trimming cost V 5 bases and J 7 bases, with 9 bases left between them. This CDR3 region has 11 residues. Germline V gene lookup returns CDR1 SGHAT and CDR2 FQNNGV. CDR3 nucleotide sequence: TGTGCCAGCAGCCCCCGCGGGGAGCAGTACTTC. It is translated as CASSPRGEQYF.

This sequence joins TRBV18 and TRBJ2-7; D perhaps matches TRBD2 (6 bases). V dropped 6 bases and J dropped 2 bases, with 20 bases sitting between them. The CDR3 contains 16 residues. The germline gives CDR1 KGHSH, CDR2 LQKENI. CDR3 nucleotides: TGTGCCAGCTCGCAGCGGGCCGCTCAACTCACCTACGAGCAGTACTTC. As protein: CASSQRAAQLTYEQYF.

This sequence joins TRBV28 and TRBJ1-1; possibly TRBD1 for D (5 bases). V was cut by 3 bases and J by 1 base, with 9 bases left in between. Germline V gene data show CDR1 as MDHEN and CDR2 as SYDVKM. The length of the CDR3 is 14 residues. The CDR3 bases are TGTGCCAGCAGTTTCCCGGGGGGGAACACTGAAGCTTTCTTT. It encodes CASSFPGGNTEAFF.

Note on this clone: Other nucleotide sequences in the sample specify the same CDR3. The chain couples TRBV12-3 or TRBV12-4 to TRBJ1-1; no clear D. With 1 base removed from V and 1 base from J, the gap between germline ends came to 4 bases. This CDR3 region has 13 residues. This chain's CDR3 is CASSLGPNTEAFF. The CDR3, as DNA: TGTGCCAGCAGTTTAGGGCCGAACACTGAAGCTTTCTTT.